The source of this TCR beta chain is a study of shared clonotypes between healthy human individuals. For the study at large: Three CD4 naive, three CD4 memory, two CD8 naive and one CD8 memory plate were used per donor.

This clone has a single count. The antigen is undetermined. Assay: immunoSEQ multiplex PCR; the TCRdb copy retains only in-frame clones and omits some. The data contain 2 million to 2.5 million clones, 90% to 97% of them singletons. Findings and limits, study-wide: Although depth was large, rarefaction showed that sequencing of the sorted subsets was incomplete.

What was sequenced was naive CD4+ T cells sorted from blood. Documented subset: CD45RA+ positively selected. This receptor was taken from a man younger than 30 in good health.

The DNA of the CDR3 is TGTGCCACCAGGGCGGGGGCGGACACCGGGGAGCTGTTTTTT. Amino acids: CATRAGADTGELFF. The rearrangement joins TRBV10-3 to TRBJ2-2, with D maybe TRBD2 (7 bases). The CDR3 consists of 14 residues. V lost 10 bases, J lost 3 bases, and 15 bases lay in between. Germline assignment: CDR1 ENHRY and CDR2 SYGVKD.